This T cell receptor (beta chain) originates from a study of blood T cells in healthy people across ages. The second PCR ran about 6 to 11 cycles with a sample-barcoded 5' primer and J-beta primers. Every individual sample yielded 2.5 million or more paired-end reads (each containing CDR3). TCRdb analysed the 5' RACE reads with MiXCR anew, one entry per CDR3 protein. The profile shows 1.4 million or so distinct CDR3 sequences, approximately 39% of them singletons. Roughly 10 milliliters of peripheral blood were drawn from each donor. This clonotype showed up just a few times. The TCR sequence derives from a woman aged 18-29 years in good health. Sequencing used blood.

The CDR3 loop is CATSRVQQETQYF. Written as DNA, the CDR3 is TGTGCCACCAGCAGAGTCCAACAAGAGACCCAGTACTTC. V and J are TRBV15 and TRBJ2-5, with D hard to call. Germline loops: CDR1 LNHNV, CDR2 YYDKDF (reference sequence). V gave up 1 base and J gave up 2 bases, with 5 bases separating them. There are 13 residues in the CDR3.